This is a list of T cell receptor beta chains from one sample in a study of T cell responses to AZD1222 COVID-19 vaccine. The repertoire was sequenced with immunoSEQ multiplex PCR; TCRdb's copy has only in-frame clones and lacks some. The sample has roughly 180,000 clones, approximately 90% seen once; the top ten hold around 1.6%. Sequences were derived from peripheral blood, sampled 28 days after the second AZD1222 dose. These receptors were collected from an adult who received the AZD1222 COVID-19 vaccine. The CDR3 runs from the conserved cysteine through the conserved F or W. D genes are given only for firm matches. Rows give clone size only sometimes, using once, few, many, or a class for an expanded clone.

>TRBD1|15|TRBJ1-2|.|TRBV19
TGTGCCAGTAGCTTAGGGAGGACAGGTACTTATGGCTACACCTTC
CASSLGRTGTYGYTF
>.|16|TRBJ1-5|.|TRBV4-1
TGCGCCAGCAGCCTCTGGGGAGAGCCCAGCAATCAGCCCCAGCATTTT
CASSLWGEPSNQPQHF
>TRBD1|14|TRBJ2-7|.|TRBV5-4
TGTGCCAGCAGCGGGACAGGGGGTTGGTACGAGCAGTACTTC
CASSGTGGWYEQYF
>TRBD2|19|TRBJ2-2|.|TRBV5-4
TGTGCCAGCAGCTCGCCCGGACTAGCGGGGGGGCTGAACACCGGGGAGCTGTTTTTT
CASSSPGLAGGLNTGELFF
>.|13|TRBJ1-1|.|TRBV29-1
TGCAGCGTTGATTCGCGCCTCGGGACTGAAGCTTTCTTT
CSVDSRLGTEAFF
>TRBD1|16|TRBJ1-4|.|TRBV6-6
TGTGCCAGCAGTTACTCCAGGGGGTCGGGTAATGAAAAACTGTTTTTT
CASSYSRGSGNEKLFF
>.|15|TRBJ2-1|.|TRBV6-5
TGTGCCAGCACCCGGATTAGCGAGGGGGGTAATGAGCAGTTCTTC
CASTRISEGGNEQFF
>TRBD1|15|TRBJ1-3|.|TRBV19
TGTGCCAGTAGTCTGGACAGGGGGCAAGGAAACACCATATATTTT
CASSLDRGQGNTIYF
>.|14|TRBJ2-2|few|TRBV27
TGTGCCAGCAGGAGGGACACTAACACCGGGGAGCTGTTTTTT
CASRRDTNTGELFF
>TRBD2|16|TRBJ2-2|.|TRBV7-3
TGTGCCAGCGGGACTAGCGGGAGGGGAAACACCGGGGAGCTGTTTTTT
CASGTSGRGNTGELFF
>.|15|TRBJ1-2|.|TRBV29-1
TGCAGCGTTGAAGCAGGGTACGGGAATAACTATGGCTACACCTTC
CSVEAGYGNNYGYTF
>TRBD1|17|TRBJ1-1|.|TRBV7-2
TGTGCCAGCAGCATCGGACAGGGCAGGAGAGGGAACACTGAAGCTTTCTTT
CASSIGQGRRGNTEAFF
>TRBD1|16|TRBJ1-1|.|TRBV18
TGTGCCAGCTCACCGAGGACAGGGCAAGCGAACACTGAAGCTTTCTTT
CASSPRTGQANTEAFF
>TRBD1|15|TRBJ2-2|.|TRBV15
TGTGCCACCAGCAGCGGGACAGGGAAAACCGGGGAGCTGTTTTTT
CATSSGTGKTGELFF
>TRBD1|16|TRBJ2-7|.|TRBV24-1
TGTGCCTCTAGAGAGACTCGGGACAGGGGCCTCTACGAGCAGTACTTC
CASRETRDRGLYEQYF
>.|11|TRBJ2-7|.|TRBV19
TGTGCCACCTCCCCAGGGTACGAGCAGTACTTC
CATSPGYEQYF
>.|19|TRBJ1-6|.|TRBV3-1/TRBV3-2
TGTGCCAGCAGCCAAGTGAGGACAGATGTAGTTGGCTATAATTCACCCCTCCACTTT
CASSQVRTDVVGYNSPLHF
>.|14|TRBJ1-4|.|TRBV11-2
TGTGCCAGCAGCCCAGCGTGGCAGAATGAAAAACTGTTTTTT
CASSPAWQNEKLFF
>.|14|TRBJ2-7|.|TRBV2
TGTGCCAGCAGTTTTGGGACGGGGTCCTACGAGCAGTACTTC
CASSFGTGSYEQYF
>TRBD1|14|TRBJ2-7|.|TRBV5-5
TGTGCCAGCAGCCATGGACAGGGGTTGTACGAGCAGTACTTC
CASSHGQGLYEQYF
>.|15|TRBJ2-7|.|TRBV14
TGTGCCAGCAGCCAAGAACTGGCATTATCCTACGAGCAGTACTTC
CASSQELALSYEQYF
>.|16|TRBJ2-2|.|TRBV7-2
TGTGCCAGCAGACCCCGGGGGACCTCGAACACCGGGGAGCTGTTTTTT
CASRPRGTSNTGELFF
>.|11|TRBJ1-1|.|TRBV12-3/TRBV12-4
TGTGCCAGCACCCTGAACACTGAAGCTTTCTTT
CASTLNTEAFF